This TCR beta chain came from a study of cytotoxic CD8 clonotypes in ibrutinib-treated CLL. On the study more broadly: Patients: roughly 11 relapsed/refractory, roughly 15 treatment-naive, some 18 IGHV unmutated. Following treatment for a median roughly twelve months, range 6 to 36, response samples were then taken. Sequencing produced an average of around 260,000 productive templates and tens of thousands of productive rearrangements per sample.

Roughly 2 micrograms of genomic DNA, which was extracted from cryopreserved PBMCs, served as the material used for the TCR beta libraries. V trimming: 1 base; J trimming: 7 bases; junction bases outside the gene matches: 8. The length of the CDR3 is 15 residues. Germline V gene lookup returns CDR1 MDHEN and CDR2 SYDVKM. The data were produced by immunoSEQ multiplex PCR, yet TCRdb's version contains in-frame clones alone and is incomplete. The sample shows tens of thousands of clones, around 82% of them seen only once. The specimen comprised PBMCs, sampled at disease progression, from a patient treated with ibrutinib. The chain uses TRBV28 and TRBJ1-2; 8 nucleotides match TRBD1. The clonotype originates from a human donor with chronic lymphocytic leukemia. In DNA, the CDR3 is TGTGCCAGCAGTTTATCCCCAGGGACAGGAGGTGGCTACACCTTC. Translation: CASSLSPGTGGGYTF.